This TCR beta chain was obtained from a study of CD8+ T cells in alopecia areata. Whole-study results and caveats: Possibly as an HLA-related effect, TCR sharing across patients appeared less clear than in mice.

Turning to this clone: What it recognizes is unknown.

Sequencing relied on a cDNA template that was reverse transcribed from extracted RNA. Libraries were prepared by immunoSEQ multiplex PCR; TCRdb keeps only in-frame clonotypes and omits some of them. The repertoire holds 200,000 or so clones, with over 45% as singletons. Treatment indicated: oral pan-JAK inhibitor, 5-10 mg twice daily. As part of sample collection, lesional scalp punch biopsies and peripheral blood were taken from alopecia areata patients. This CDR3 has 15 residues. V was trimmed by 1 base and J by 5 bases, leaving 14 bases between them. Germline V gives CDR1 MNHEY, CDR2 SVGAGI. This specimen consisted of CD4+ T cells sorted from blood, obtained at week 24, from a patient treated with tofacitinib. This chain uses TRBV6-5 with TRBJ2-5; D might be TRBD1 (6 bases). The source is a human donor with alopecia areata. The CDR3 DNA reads TGTGCCAGCAGTTACTTGGGGGCAACGCGGGAGACCCAGTACTTC. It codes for CASSYLGATRETQYF.